The T cell receptor (beta chain) under discussion was sequenced for a study of blood T cell repertoires in COVID-19 (dated by TCRdb to about 2020). In the study overall: Samples covering the acute and convalescent phases of COVID-19 were provided by collaborators in the United States, Italy and Spain. A freely available public database, intended as a resource for researchers studying the immune response to SARS-CoV-2, is where the repertoires were released. Sample metadata almost always included a de-identified subject ID, COVID-19 status, age in years and sex. The dataset comprised deeply sampled blood TCRbeta repertoires from subjects exposed to, actively infected with, or recovered from COVID-19. HLA class I and class II types, where available, came from metadata supplied by the sample provider rather than from assay-based typing. The material from the prospective study consisted of cDNA or gDNA derived from T cells, B-cell-depleted T cells, or PBMCs. Samples came from the ongoing ImmuneRACE study (first 160 participants) plus 1,254 subjects from 6 global collaborators. General conclusions and limits of the study: How much clinical and demographic metadata was included differed by source and by participant, and the metadata was provided uncurated.

V is cut by 4 bases and J by 3 bases, and the space between the germline ends is 11 bases. The CDR3 covers 14 residues, taking in both the cysteine and the phenylalanine. The DNA shown is the 42-base CDR3, in frame from base 1. CDR1 SNHLY and CDR2 FYNNEI are derived from the germline V gene. On this clone itself: There is no known antigen for this receptor. There are no base qualities to consult, and no much larger clone falls within one base.

Collaborating institutions collected whole blood in K2EDTA tubes following their own protocols. For TCRbeta analysis, collaborator samples were shipped as frozen whole blood, as isolated PBMCs, or as DNA extracted from either sample type. TCRbeta CDR3 regions were amplified from genomic DNA using the immunoSEQ Assay, a bias-controlled multiplex PCR. In the authors' own workflow: The number of nucleated cells in each sample was estimated from the amplification of reference gene primers within the assay. To quantify the absolute abundance of each unique TCRbeta CDR3 rearrangement, sequence reads were collapsed and filtered. For each sample, productive Simpson clonality was calculated as the square root of Simpson's diversity index across productive rearrangements. Entries here come from immuneACCESS through TCRdb and include only in-frame sequences with V and J called. Some clones fail to appear in such tables; in the studies checked, an unresolved V gene covers under half of the shortfall, and the cause of the remainder is unknown. That table furnishes V, J and clone size, whereas the DNA furnished D and trimming. The sample records roughly 60,000 clones, more than 80% of which are singletons. The top ten hold 15% of the sample.

The source material was peripheral blood. The sequence is built from TRBV2 and TRBJ2-3; TRBD2 is a possible D gene, resting on 6 matching bases. This TCR came from an elderly man with acute or convalescent COVID-19. The DNA sequence is given as TGTGCCAGCAGTGGGGTCCGGGGGACAGATACGCAGTATTTT. Its protein product is CASSGVRGTDTQYF.